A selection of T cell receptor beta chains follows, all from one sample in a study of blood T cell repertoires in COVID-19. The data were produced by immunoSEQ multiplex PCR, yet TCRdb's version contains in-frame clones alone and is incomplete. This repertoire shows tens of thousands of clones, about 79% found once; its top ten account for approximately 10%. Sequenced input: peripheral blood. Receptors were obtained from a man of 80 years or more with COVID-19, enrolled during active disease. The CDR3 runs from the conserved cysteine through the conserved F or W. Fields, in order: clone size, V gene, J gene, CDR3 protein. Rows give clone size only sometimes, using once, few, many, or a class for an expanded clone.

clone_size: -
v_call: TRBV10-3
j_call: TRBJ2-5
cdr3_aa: CAISEGSEETQYF

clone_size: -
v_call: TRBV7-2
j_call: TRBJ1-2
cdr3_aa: CASSLALVGGYTF

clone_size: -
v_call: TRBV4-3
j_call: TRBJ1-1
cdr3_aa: CASSQRTGDEVKAFF

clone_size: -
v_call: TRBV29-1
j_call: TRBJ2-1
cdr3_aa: CSVEVPTGRLSYNEQFF

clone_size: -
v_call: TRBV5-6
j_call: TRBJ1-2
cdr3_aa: CASSLRTGANYGYTF

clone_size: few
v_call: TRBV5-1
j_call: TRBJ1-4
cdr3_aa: CASTGGSGEKLFF

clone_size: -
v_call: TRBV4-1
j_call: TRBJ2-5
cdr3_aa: CASSPGTGNDETQYF

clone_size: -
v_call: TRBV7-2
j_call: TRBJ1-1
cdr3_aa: CASSRDRGSTEAFF

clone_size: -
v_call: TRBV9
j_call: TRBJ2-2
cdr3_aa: CASSVGAGNTGELFF

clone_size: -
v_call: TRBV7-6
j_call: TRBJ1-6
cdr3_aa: CASSLVGQGSYNSPLHF

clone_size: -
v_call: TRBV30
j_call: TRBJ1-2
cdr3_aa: CAWTRGQGVDGYTF

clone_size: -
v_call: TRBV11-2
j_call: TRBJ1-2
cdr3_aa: CASSLVQGSVWYGYTF

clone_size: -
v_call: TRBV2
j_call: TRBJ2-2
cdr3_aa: CASDRDRHTGELFF

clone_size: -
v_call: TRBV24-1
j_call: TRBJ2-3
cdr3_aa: CATSDNRVGTDTQYF

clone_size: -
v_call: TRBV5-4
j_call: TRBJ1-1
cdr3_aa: CASSLATGGEAFF

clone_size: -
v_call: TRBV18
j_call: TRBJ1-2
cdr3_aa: CASSPGQTNYGYTF

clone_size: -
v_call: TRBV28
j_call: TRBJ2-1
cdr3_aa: CASSTRQGKSYNEQFF